This entry lists 28 T cell receptor beta chains sequenced from one sample in a study of T cell changes during pregnancy in multiple sclerosis. Using immunoSEQ multiplex PCR, the repertoire was profiled, and TCRdb retains in-frame clones only, with some absent. The sample shows 30,000 to 40,000 clones, around 90% of them seen only once. Sequences were derived from CD8+ T cells from peripheral blood mononuclear cells, sampled in the third trimester of pregnancy. Receptor source: a female donor with multiple sclerosis, enrolled in a pregnancy study.

The rearrangement uses TRBV5-4 and TRBJ2-3, with 8 bases identical to TRBD2. The V segment lost 1 base and the J segment 4 bases; nucleotides outside the gene matches: 8. CDR1 is SGHNT, CDR2 YYREEE, per germline (reference sequence). This CDR3 spans 16 amino acids. The CDR3 region is CASSLKTGGLADTQYF. The CDR3 coding sequence is TGTGCCAGCAGCTTGAAAACGGGGGGGCTCGCAGATACGCAGTATTTT.

The chain is built from TRBV4-1 and TRBJ2-5, with TRBD1 identical over 7 bases. J lost 0 bases, V lost 2 bases, and 6 bases had no gene match. The CDR3 contains 16 residues. Germline V gene lookup returns CDR1 MGHRA and CDR2 YSYEKL. The CDR3 sequence: CASSQIVGGDQETQYF. For the CDR3, the DNA is TGCGCCAGCAGCCAAATAGTAGGGGGCGACCAAGAGACCCAGTACTTC.

This chain links TRBV2 with TRBJ2-2; the match to TRBD1 covers 12 bases. Germline V gives CDR1 SNHLY, CDR2 FYNNEI. V dropped 4 bases and J dropped 1; count of bases not matched to a gene: 4. The CDR3 is made up of 17 amino acids. CDR3 region: CASSGDRGLQNTGELFF. The CDR3 DNA follows: TGTGCCAGCAGTGGGGACAGGGGGCTTCAGAACACCGGGGAGCTGTTTTTT.

The chain employs TRBV15 and TRBJ2-5; the D gene is possibly TRBD2 (7 bases). This CDR3 region has 15 residues. Trimming pared 6 bases from V and 4 bases from J, leaving 18 bases between. Germline V gives CDR1 LNHNV, CDR2 YYDKDF (reference sequence). DNA of the CDR3: TGTGCCACCAGTGCCACCGGGGGGCCTACAGAGACCCAGTACTTC. Its translation is CATSATGGPTETQYF.

The CDR3 DNA reads TGTGCCAGCAGCCCCGGGGGGATGAACACTGAAGCTTTCTTT. Protein sequence: CASSPGGMNTEAFF. The J gene is TRBJ1-1, the V gene TRBV4-2; a weak D match, TRBD1 (5 bases). CDR3 length: 14 residues. Germline values: CDR1 LGHNA, CDR2 YNFKEQ. Between the trimmed V and J ends, which lost 4 bases and 0 bases, there was a span of 9 bases.

The chain has TRBV10-3 and TRBJ2-5, with D maybe TRBD2 (7 bases). This CDR3 contains 13 residues. V was trimmed by 2 bases and J by 4 bases, leaving 8 bases between them. CDR1 and CDR2 from the germline V gene are ENHRY and SYGVKD. CDR3 sequence (DNA): TGTGCCATCAGTGAGAGGGGGGGAGAGACCCAGTACTTC. Residues: CAISERGGETQYF.

The chain uses TRBV4-1 and TRBJ1-1; 7 positions agree with TRBD1. CDR1 MGHRA and CDR2 YSYEKL come from the germline V gene. The CDR3 spans 13 residues. The ends lost 5 bases at V and 5 bases at J; junction bases unmatched: 5. CDR3 in DNA: TGCGCCAGCAGCGCACCAGGGGGGACTGAAGCTTTCTTT. Protein: CASSAPGGTEAFF.

The genes are TRBV6-1 and TRBJ1-2; 9 bases align to TRBD1. Losses at the gene ends were 2 bases for V and 3 bases for J; bases not matched to a gene: 13. The CDR3 loop spans 18 amino acids. From germline, CDR1 is MNHNS and CDR2 SASEGT. This chain's CDR3 is CASSESGTGFPFDYGYTF. For the CDR3, the DNA is TGTGCCAGCAGTGAATCCGGGACAGGGTTCCCCTTCGACTATGGCTACACCTTC.

This chain joins TRBV5-8 and TRBJ1-1; D gene uncertain. Per germline, CDR1 SGHTS and CDR2 YDEGEE. The CDR3 consists of 14 residues. V was trimmed by 4 bases and J by 4 bases, leaving 14 bases between them. The DNA for the CDR3 is TGTGCCAGCAGCGCTCCCGGGATCCGCACTGAAGCTTTCTTT. It codes for CASSAPGIRTEAFF.

V is TRBV7-9 and J is TRBJ2-7; a weak D match, TRBD2 (5 bases). With 6 bases removed from V and 7 bases from J, the gap between germline ends came to 13 bases. In germline, CDR1 is SEHNR, CDR2 FQNEAQ (reference sequence). The CDR3 totals 12 residues. CDR3 in DNA: TGTGCCAGCAGTTATGACTCGGGAGAGCAGTACTTC. Amino acid sequence: CASSYDSGEQYF.

The chain carries TRBV9 and TRBJ2-2; a possible D gene is TRBD2 (7 bases). Trimming took 7 bases from V and 1 from J, leaving 20 bases between them. The CDR3 has 17 residues. Germline V gene sequence: CDR1 SGDLS, CDR2 YYNGEE. CDR3 DNA: TGTGCCAGCGGAATTACTATAAGGGGGGGGAACACCGGGGAGCTGTTTTTT. Amino acid sequence: CASGITIRGGNTGELFF.

This clone showed up just once. The chain uses TRBV11-2 and TRBJ1-4; D is uncertain. Germline V gene data show CDR1 as SGHAT and CDR2 as FQNNGV. V was trimmed by 8 bases and J by 5 bases, leaving 18 bases between them. This CDR3 contains 15 residues. CDR3 coding DNA: TGTGCCAGCGTAACCCGGAGGGTGTCAAATGAAAAACTGTTTTTT. This codes for CASVTRRVSNEKLFF.

This clone was observed a few times. The chain uses TRBV30 and TRBJ1-2, with 9 bases aligning to TRBD1. The germline gives CDR1 GTSNPN, CDR2 SVGIG (reference sequence). V gave up 4 bases and J gave up 6 bases; unmatched junction bases: 9. The CDR3 runs to 14 residues. The CDR3 nucleotides read TGTGCCTGGATTCGGACAGGGGTAGATAATGGCTACACCTTC. Residues: CAWIRTGVDNGYTF.

V usage is TRBV9 and J usage is TRBJ1-2, with D hard to call. The germline V and J ends were trimmed by 9 bases and 6 bases, with 12 bases remaining between them. Per the germline V gene, CDR1 is SGDLS and CDR2 is YYNGEE. The CDR3 loop spans 11 amino acids. DNA of the CDR3: TGTGCCACATCGGGAGGGCATGGCTACACCTTC. The encoded protein is CATSGGHGYTF.

The rearrangement links TRBV6-4 to TRBJ1-5; D might be TRBD1 (6 bases). CDR3 length equals 13 residues. Germline V gene sequence: CDR1 MRHNA, CDR2 SNTAGT. Trimming took off 8 bases at V and 0 bases at J, with 8 bases between the two ends. The CDR3 sequence is CASAGDSNQPQHF. The CDR3 DNA reads as TGTGCCAGCGCAGGGGATAGCAATCAGCCCCAGCATTTT.

The V and J genes are TRBV5-1 and TRBJ2-3; D is undetermined. This CDR3 is 13 amino acids long. The ends were cut back, 3 bases at V and 0 bases at J, with 5 bases in the middle. The V gene's germline CDR1 is SGHRS and CDR2 YFSETQ. CDR3: CASSSLSTDTQYF. For the CDR3, the DNA is TGCGCCAGCAGCTCCCTCAGCACAGATACGCAGTATTTT.

This chain uses TRBV13 with TRBJ1-1, with TRBD1 matching 7 bases. V trimming: 1 base; J trimming: 9 bases; junction bases outside the gene matches: 8. Germline CDR1 PRHDT, CDR2 FYEKMQ (reference sequence). CDR3 length: 14 residues. The DNA of the CDR3 is TGTGCCAGCAGCTTAGACCGACAGGGTAGCCAAGCTTTCTTT. This sequence encodes CASSLDRQGSQAFF.

This chain connects TRBV7-2 to TRBJ2-6, with D unresolved. Germline CDR1 SGHTA, CDR2 FQGNSA. The CDR3 loop spans 15 amino acids. V was clipped by 3 bases and J by 1 base, with 7 bases between them. The CDR3 nucleotides are TGTGCCAGCAGCTTCTACGGGTCTGGGGCCAACGTCCTGACTTTC. This codes for CASSFYGSGANVLTF.

The genes are TRBV4-3 and TRBJ1-1; 9 bases agree with TRBD1. Germline V gives CDR1 LGHNA, CDR2 YSLEER. The V and J ends lost 3 bases and 4 bases, in that order; junction bases with no gene match: 9. The CDR3 totals 16 residues. The CDR3 spells CASSHEVGTGSTEAFF. CDR3 nucleotides: TGCGCCAGCAGCCATGAGGTCGGGACAGGGAGCACTGAAGCTTTCTTT.

The V call is TRBV7-9, the J call TRBJ2-5; TRBD2 might be the D (5 bases). Germline CDR1 and CDR2: SEHNR and FQNEAQ (reference sequence). CDR3 length: 15 amino acids. The V end lost 7 bases, the J end lost 2 bases, and 17 bases lay between the germline ends. In DNA, the CDR3 is TGTGCCAGCATCTCGGACTCGACGATGCAAGAGACCCAGTACTTC. This gives the protein CASISDSTMQETQYF.

In this sample, this clone turned up once. The rearrangement joins TRBV7-5 to TRBJ2-1; TRBD1, the table's D call, was not compared with the DNA. TRBV7-5 is termed a pseudogene. This CDR3 is 12 amino acids long. The CDR3 nucleotides are TGTGTCAGAAGCTCCCACTACAATGAGCAGTTCTTC. It is translated as CVRSSHYNEQFF.

V gene TRBV2 combines with J gene TRBJ2-7; TRBD1 agrees at 12 bases. From germline, CDR1 is SNHLY and CDR2 FYNNEI. Losses at the gene ends were 6 bases for V and 2 bases for J; bases not matched to a gene: 5. This CDR3 has 15 amino acids. The CDR3 loop reads CASRLGQGATYEQYF. The CDR3 DNA is TGTGCCAGCAGGTTGGGACAGGGGGCAACCTACGAGCAGTACTTC.

The chain recombines TRBV11-1 with TRBJ1-1; weak D call: TRBD1 (6 bases). V was trimmed by 5 bases and J by 3 bases, leaving 16 bases between them. CDR1 is SGHAT and CDR2 is FQDESV in the germline V gene (reference sequence). There are 15 residues in the CDR3. CDR3 coding DNA: TGTGCCAGCAGCAAACAGGGATTACTTTACACTGAAGCTTTCTTT. Translating gives CASSKQGLLYTEAFF.

This rearrangement joins TRBV6-6 to TRBJ1-6; maybe TRBD1 (5 bases). Trimming stripped 2 bases from V and 8 bases from J, with 7 bases between. Looked up from germline, CDR1 is MNHNY and CDR2 is SVGAGI (reference sequence). The CDR3 spans 13 residues. The CDR3 loop reads CASSYRGYSPLHF. The CDR3 nucleotides read TGTGCCAGCAGTTACAGGGGTTATTCACCCCTCCACTTT.

The chain has TRBV27 and TRBJ2-1; unclear D gene. In germline, CDR1 is MNHEY, CDR2 SMNVEV (reference sequence). V lost 0 bases and J lost 12, with 18 bases in between. The CDR3 runs 15 residues. CDR3 coding DNA: TGTGCCAGCAGTTTATCGGCTAGTCAACCGTTCGGGCAGTTCTTC. Residues: CASSLSASQPFGQFF.

The chain couples TRBV27 to TRBJ2-7; the D gene is possibly TRBD1 (7 bases). This CDR3 has 15 residues. Germline V gives CDR1 MNHEY, CDR2 SMNVEV (reference sequence). V was clipped by 2 bases and J by 3 bases, with 14 bases between them. CDR3 DNA: TGTGCCAGCAGTTTAGGGGCAGGGGGGCTCTACGAGCAGTACTTC. It is translated as CASSLGAGGLYEQYF.

The CDR3, as DNA: TGTGCCAGCGGCCTAGGGGTCATGGACTATGGCTACACCTTC. Encoded protein: CASGLGVMDYGYTF. This chain connects TRBV4-2 to TRBJ1-2; possibly TRBD1 for D (5 bases). The CDR3 consists of 14 residues. Trimming stripped 8 bases from V and 3 bases from J, with 16 bases between. Germline lookup yields CDR1 LGHNA and CDR2 YNFKEQ.

The chain employs TRBV7-9 and TRBJ1-2; 10 bases align to TRBD1. The CDR3 consists of 14 residues. Trimming cost V 10 bases and J 8 bases; bases outside gene matches: 13. Germline lookup yields CDR1 SEHNR and CDR2 FQNEAQ (reference sequence). CDR3 amino acids: CATSAGTGVYGYTF. CDR3 in DNA: TGTGCCACCTCCGCCGGGACAGGGGTCTACGGCTACACCTTC.